This T cell receptor (beta chain) was retrieved from a study of blood T cell repertoires in COVID-19. Per the authors' pipeline: Reference gene primer amplification gave nucleated cell count estimates. TCRdb keeps only in-frame clones here, not all; method: immunoSEQ multiplex PCR. The V and J calls and clone size are taken from that table; D and trimming were inferred from the DNA. The table shows about 83,000 clones, with about 83% occurring only once. Sequenced material: peripheral blood. This TCR derives from a man in his sixties with acute or convalescent COVID-19.

CDR3 in DNA: TGTGCCAGTAGTTTCCCTTTCGGGGAGCTGTTTTTT. Translation gives CASSFPFGELFF. This sequence joins TRBV19 and TRBJ2-2; unclear D gene. Germline loops: CDR1 LNHDA, CDR2 SQIVND (reference sequence). The CDR3 length is 12 residues. V was shortened by 5 bases and J by 7 bases, with 8 bases between the two germline ends.